Presented here are 21 T cell receptor beta chains from one specimen sequenced in a study of a mutant IDH1 vaccine in newly diagnosed glioma. As to time point: week 35, safety follow-up. A single vaccine dose contained 300 ug of mutant IDH1 20-mer peptide, and topical imiquimod was used with it. Libraries were prepared by immunoSEQ multiplex PCR; TCRdb keeps only in-frame clonotypes and omits some of them. The table lists tens of thousands of clones, approximately 86% of them singletons. For these TCRs, the target antigens are not known. This material consisted of PBMCs, taken from a glioma patient whose treatment included an IDH1 peptide vaccine. These receptors all stem from a man between 25 and 39 years old with glioma.

This clone occurred once. CDR3 sequence (DNA): TGCGCCAGCAGCTTCGACAGCCACTATGGCTACACCTTC. As protein: CASSFDSHYGYTF. The chain carries TRBV5-1 and TRBJ1-2, with D perhaps matching TRBD1 (5 bases). Germline values: CDR1 SGHRS, CDR2 YFSETQ. This CDR3 contains 13 residues. V gave up 2 bases and J gave up 3 bases, with 8 bases separating them. Supplemented by reference TRBV5-1 and TRBJ1-2, the full variable domain reads KAGVTQTPRYLIKTRGQQVTLSCSPISGHRSVSWYQQTPGQGLQFLFEYFSETQRNKGNFPGRFSGRQFSNSRSEMNVSTLELGDSALYLCASSFDSHYGYTFGSGTRLTVV.

The chain combines TRBV4-3 with TRBJ1-2, with D unclear. Germline V gives CDR1 LGHNA, CDR2 YSLEER. V shed 1 base and J shed 3 bases, with 9 bases lying between them. The CDR3 extends over 14 amino acids. The CDR3 spells CASSQGRPHYGYTF. The CDR3, as DNA: TGCGCCAGCAGCCAAGGGCGACCCCACTATGGCTACACCTTC.

The chain couples TRBV4-2 to TRBJ2-3; D possibly corresponds to TRBD2 (6 bases). The V and J ends lost 8 bases and 3 bases respectively, with 15 bases between them. Germline V gene lookup returns CDR1 LGHNA and CDR2 YNFKEQ. The CDR3 contains 14 residues. The CDR3 nucleotides are TGTGCCAGCGCCCTAGGCGGGGCAACAGATACGCAGTATTTT. Its protein is CASALGGATDTQYF.

This sequence joins TRBV5-6 and TRBJ2-2, with no clear D. Germline V gene data show CDR1 as SGHDT and CDR2 as YYEEEE. The CDR3 consists of 13 residues. Deletions cut 0 bases from V and 2 bases from J, with 2 bases between. CDR3 bases: TGTGCCAGCAGCTTGGGAAACACCGGGGAGCTGTTTTTT. It yields the protein CASSLGNTGELFF.

The V call is TRBV18, the J call TRBJ2-2, with 9 bases matching TRBD1. The V gene's germline CDR1 is KGHSH and CDR2 LQKENI. With V trimmed by 3 bases and J by 2 bases, 10 bases remained unmatched. The CDR3 runs 18 residues. The CDR3 region has the DNA TGTGCCAGCTCACCGCTCCAACACAGGGGGCTTAACACCGGGGAGCTGTTTTTT. Translation gives CASSPLQHRGLNTGELFF.

This chain uses TRBV9 with TRBJ2-2, with D possibly matching TRBD2 (6 bases). Germline V lookup: CDR1 SGDLS, CDR2 YYNGEE. Trimming left V 4 bases short and J 6 bases short, with 10 bases between. The CDR3 is 13 residues long. CDR3 DNA sequence: TGTGCCAGCAGCCCTCCGGGGGCCGGGGAGCTGTTTTTT. Its protein product is CASSPPGAGELFF.

This chain uses TRBV7-2 with TRBJ2-7; TRBD1 aligns across 7 bases. V was clipped by 5 bases and J by 7 bases; unmatched bases: 11. This CDR3 spans 14 amino acids. The germline V gene encodes CDR1 SGHTA and CDR2 FQGNSA. In DNA, the CDR3 is TGTGCCAGCAGCACGACAGGGACCGTGGGGGAGCAGTACTTC. Its protein is CASSTTGTVGEQYF.

The chain couples TRBV30 to TRBJ1-2; the D is unclear. Germline V gene data show CDR1 as GTSNPN and CDR2 as SVGIG (reference sequence). The CDR3 runs 13 residues. Trimming pared 1 base from V and 3 bases from J, leaving 9 bases between. As DNA, the CDR3 is TGTGCCTGGAGTGGCTGGGGAGACTATGGCTACACCTTC. Encoded protein: CAWSGWGDYGYTF. The complete variable domain, with remaining parts taken from reference TRBV30 and TRBJ1-2, reads SQTIHQWPATLVQPVGSPLSLECTVEGTSNPNLYWYRQAAGRGLQLLFYSVGIGQISSEVPQNLSASRPQDRQFILSSKKLLLSDSGFYLCAWSGWGDYGYTFGSGTRLTVV.

The table lists this clone with a few counts. The gene calls are TRBV19 and TRBJ1-1; D is undetermined. Germline CDR1 reads LNHDA; CDR2 reads SQIVND (reference sequence). Deletions cut 5 bases from V and 0 bases from J, with 7 bases between. The CDR3 contains 13 residues. The CDR3 loop is CASSPNLNTEAFF. The DNA of the CDR3 is TGTGCCAGTAGTCCAAATCTGAACACTGAAGCTTTCTTT. The full variable domain, rest sourced from reference TRBV19 and TRBJ1-1, is DGGITQSPKYLFRKEGQNVTLSCEQNLNHDAMYWYRQDPGQGLRLIYYSQIVNDFQKGDIAEGYSVSREKKESFPLTVTSAQKNPTAFYLCASSPNLNTEAFFGQGTRLTVV.

V is TRBV7-8 and J is TRBJ2-2; TRBD1 is a possible D gene (6 bases). V gave up 5 bases and J gave up 6 bases, with 16 bases separating them. The CDR3 contains 15 residues. Germline assignment: CDR1 SGHVS and CDR2 FQNEAQ. As DNA, the CDR3 is TGTGCCAGCAGCGCAACCGCAGGGGTTGCCGGGGAGCTGTTTTTT. It specifies CASSATAGVAGELFF.

The chain joins TRBV27 to TRBJ2-5; no firm D call. This CDR3 contains 15 residues. The V gene's germline CDR1 is MNHEY and CDR2 SMNVEV (reference sequence). V dropped 3 bases and J dropped 0 bases, with 11 bases sitting between them. The CDR3 reads CASSLGWLDQETQYF. CDR3 nucleotides: TGTGCCAGCAGTTTGGGTTGGCTGGACCAAGAGACCCAGTACTTC.

V gene TRBV5-4 combines with J gene TRBJ1-1; perhaps TRBD1 as D (5 bases). V gave up 0 bases and J gave up 3 bases, with 9 bases separating them. CDR3 length equals 14 residues. The germline V gene encodes CDR1 SGHNT and CDR2 YYREEE (reference sequence). CDR3 sequence (DNA): TGTGCCAGCAGCTTGGGGGGGTGGGACACTGAAGCTTTCTTT. Translation gives CASSLGGWDTEAFF.

This clone was found a few times. The V gene is TRBV15, the J gene TRBJ1-5, with D tentatively TRBD1 (6 bases). Germline V gene sequence: CDR1 LNHNV, CDR2 YYDKDF (reference sequence). The CDR3 is 14 amino acids. Trimming removed 0 bases from V and 9 bases from J, with 12 bases in between. The CDR3 here is CATSRDRGVGPQHF. The CDR3 DNA sequence: TGTGCCACCAGCAGAGACAGGGGTGTGGGGCCCCAGCATTTT.

The genes are TRBV7-2 and TRBJ1-2, with D perhaps matching TRBD1 (6 bases). Trimming left V 1 base short and J 4 bases short, with 10 bases between. Germline V lookup: CDR1 SGHTA, CDR2 FQGNSA. This CDR3 has 14 amino acids. The CDR3 coding sequence is TGTGCCAGCAGCTTAGGCGGACAGTCCTATGGCTACACCTTC. Residues: CASSLGGQSYGYTF.

This clone has a handful of counts. The sample has other DNA sequences that encode this CDR3 too. The chain is built from TRBV6-6 and TRBJ2-1, with D possibly matching TRBD2 (5 bases). The germline gives CDR1 MNHNY, CDR2 SVGAGI (reference sequence). This CDR3 is built from 14 residues. The V and J ends lost 0 bases and 3 bases respectively, with 6 bases between them. The CDR3 DNA sequence: TGTGCCAGCAGTTACTCGAGGGTCTACAATGAGCAGTTCTTC. Protein sequence: CASSYSRVYNEQFF.

This chain links TRBV18 with TRBJ2-1, with D tentatively TRBD1 (6 bases). Germline CDR1 reads KGHSH; CDR2 reads LQKENI. This CDR3 has 14 amino acids. Deletions cut 4 bases from V and 7 bases from J, with 14 bases between. The CDR3 is CASSREGGLNEQFF. The CDR3 bases are TGTGCCAGCTCACGGGAAGGGGGATTAAATGAGCAGTTCTTC.

The chain uses TRBV19 and TRBJ1-5; 11 bases are a match to TRBD1. CDR1 and CDR2 (germline): LNHDA, SQIVND (reference sequence). This CDR3 has 18 residues. With V trimmed by 3 bases and J by 6 bases, 13 bases remained unmatched. The CDR3 bases are TGTGCCAGTAGTATCTTTGCTGGGTCGGGGACAGGGGGTCAGCCCCAGCATTTT. As protein: CASSIFAGSGTGGQPQHF. Based on the CDR3 plus reference TRBV19 and TRBJ1-5, the full variable domain is DGGITQSPKYLFRKEGQNVTLSCEQNLNHDAMYWYRQDPGQGLRLIYYSQIVNDFQKGDIAEGYSVSREKKESFPLTVTSAQKNPTAFYLCASSIFAGSGTGGQPQHFGDGTRLSIL.

The chain couples TRBV5-5 to TRBJ1-1; D gene uncertain. Germline CDR1 and CDR2: SGHKS and YYEKEE (reference sequence). V lost 4 bases to trimming and J lost 0 bases, with 10 bases between them. The CDR3 extends over 14 amino acids. This CDR3 is CASSAGWMNTEAFF. The CDR3 coding sequence is TGTGCCAGCAGCGCCGGATGGATGAACACTGAAGCTTTCTTT.

This chain joins TRBV30 and TRBJ2-7; D is possibly TRBD1 or TRBD2 (5 bases each). Trimming removed 0 bases from V and 8 bases from J, with 11 bases in between. Per germline, CDR1 GTSNPN and CDR2 SVGIG (reference sequence). This CDR3 comprises 12 residues. The CDR3 here is CAWSVRGTKQYF. The CDR3 nucleotides read TGTGCCTGGAGTGTACGGGGCACAAAGCAGTACTTC.

The CDR3 DNA reads TGTGCCAGCAGCTTAAATGGGGGGGCCATCATTCAGCCCCAGCATTTT. Its translation: CASSLNGGAIIQPQHF. V and J are TRBV7-2 and TRBJ1-5, with D possibly TRBD1 on 6 matching bases. V was shortened by 2 bases and J by 6 bases, with 17 bases between the two germline ends. CDR3 size: 16 residues. Germline CDR1 SGHTA, CDR2 FQGNSA.

The J gene is TRBJ2-3, the V gene TRBV10-1, with TRBD2 as a possible D gene (6 bases). The CDR3 consists of 15 residues. Germline V gene sequence: CDR1 WNHNN, CDR2 SYGVQD (reference sequence). The V gene lost 2 bases and the J gene lost 3 bases, with 12 bases spanning the gap. The CDR3 DNA follows: TGCGCCAGCAGTGAGACCGGGACTGGGACAGATACGCAGTATTTT. The encoded protein is CASSETGTGTDTQYF.